This T cell receptor beta chain was sequenced in a study of cytomegalovirus exposure and HLA in healthy donors. Germline V gene data show CDR1 as SGDLS and CDR2 as YYNGEE. The germline V and J ends were trimmed by 3 bases and 13 bases, with 13 bases remaining between them. There are 12 residues in the CDR3. The PCR employed 60 Vbeta primers together with 13 Jbeta primers. Sequencing used immunoSEQ multiplex PCR; TCRdb keeps in-frame clones, though not all of them. Of about 190,000 clones in the sample, roughly 77% were seen once. This receptor was taken from a woman aged 25 to 39 in good health and CMV-seropositive. The sequencing input was PBMCs. This sequence joins TRBV9 and TRBJ1-4; the D gene is possibly TRBD1 (5 bases). The CDR3 bases are TGTGCCAGCAGCGGGCAGGGTCAGGGACTGTTTTTT. It codes for CASSGQGQGLFF.